This T cell receptor beta chain was identified in a study of blood T cells in healthy people across ages. The V gene's germline CDR1 is DFQATT and CDR2 SNEGSKA (reference sequence). The V end was cut by 0 bases, the J end by 2 bases, with 8 bases between. The CDR3 has 14 amino acids. This clonotype has a count of ten or more. Its target is unknown. Per-sample yields of isolated PBMCs were at least 6.5 million. Together with a sample-barcoded 5' primer, a J-beta primer mix was included in a second PCR lasting roughly 6 to 12 cycles. Every molecule of cDNA carried a tag from a template-switch adaptor with 12 random nucleotides. TCRdb redid the calling of the 5' RACE reads with MiXCR, one entry per CDR3 protein. This table has around 1,500,000 distinct CDR3 sequences, 28% appearing once. Study observations and caveats: With naive T cell percentage, TCR beta diversity showed a strong correlation.

Sequenced material: blood. The V and J genes are TRBV20-1 and TRBJ1-3; D unclear. The receptor was isolated from a woman aged 25 to 39 in good health. CDR3 DNA sequence: TGCAGTGCTAGAGATCGGGCTACTGGAAACACCATATATTTT. Residues: CSARDRATGNTIYF.